These T cell receptor beta chains were read from a single sample in a study of T-cell memory formation after mild COVID-19. Each CDR3 protein gets one entry after TCRdb re-called the 5' RACE reads with MiXCR. The sample lists roughly 150,000 distinct CDR3 sequences; more than 14% were seen once. Sequenced sample: PBMCs or a T cell subset sorted from them (not recorded which). Receptor source: an adult woman who had mild COVID-19 (a few samples of this study predate the infection). Cell type and time point are not known. The CDR3 runs from the conserved cysteine through the conserved F or W. The order of the fields is V gene, clone size, J gene, D gene, CDR3 protein, CDR3 DNA. The D gene is left open where the match is weak. Clone size is not always given. Where it is, it says once, few, many or a class for expanded clones.

v_gene: TRBV10-2
abundance: few
j_gene: TRBJ1-5
d_gene: .
CDR3aa: CASGQGMSNQPQHF
CDR3nt: TGCGCCAGCGGGCAGGGGATGAGCAATCAGCCCCAGCATTTT

v_gene: TRBV29-1
abundance: many
j_gene: TRBJ2-1
d_gene: TRBD2
CDR3aa: CSVGRSGTYNEQFF
CDR3nt: TGCAGCGTCGGGAGGAGCGGGACCTACAATGAGCAGTTCTTC

v_gene: TRBV7-8
abundance: .
j_gene: TRBJ1-5
d_gene: .
CDR3aa: CASSLATDYNQPQHF
CDR3nt: TGTGCCAGCAGCTTAGCGACAGACTACAATCAGCCCCAGCATTTT

v_gene: TRBV29-1
abundance: few
j_gene: TRBJ1-1
d_gene: TRBD1
CDR3aa: CSARGQPMNTEAFF
CDR3nt: TGCAGCGCTAGGGGACAGCCGATGAACACTGAAGCTTTCTTT

v_gene: TRBV6-6
abundance: few
j_gene: TRBJ2-4
d_gene: .
CDR3aa: CASSSRGSGNIQYF
CDR3nt: TGTGCCAGCAGTTCCCGGGGTAGCGGAAACATTCAGTACTTC

v_gene: TRBV20-1
abundance: .
j_gene: TRBJ2-2
d_gene: .
CDR3aa: CSARDRLRGRRVGELFF
CDR3nt: TGCAGTGCTAGAGATCGCCTACGGGGAAGAAGGGTAGGGGAGCTGTTTTTT

v_gene: TRBV3-1
abundance: .
j_gene: TRBJ1-6
d_gene: .
CDR3aa: CASSTYNSPLHF
CDR3nt: TGTGCCAGCAGCACCTATAATTCACCCCTCCACTTT

v_gene: TRBV5-4
abundance: .
j_gene: TRBJ1-4
d_gene: .
CDR3aa: CASSVDGEKLFF
CDR3nt: TGTGCCAGCAGCGTTGACGGTGAAAAACTGTTTTTT

v_gene: TRBV2
abundance: few
j_gene: TRBJ2-3
d_gene: TRBD2
CDR3aa: CASSEPLAGASTQYF
CDR3nt: TGTGCCAGCAGTGAACCACTAGCGGGAGCGTCCACGCAGTATTTT

v_gene: TRBV12-3/TRBV12-4
abundance: few
j_gene: TRBJ2-7
d_gene: TRBD2
CDR3aa: CASSPQAGGNYEQYF
CDR3nt: TGTGCCAGCAGCCCTCAGGCGGGGGGGAACTACGAGCAGTACTTC

v_gene: TRBV12-3/TRBV12-4
abundance: .
j_gene: TRBJ1-1
d_gene: .
CDR3aa: CASSPDSLNTEAFF
CDR3nt: TGTGCCAGCAGTCCGGACAGCCTGAACACTGAAGCTTTCTTT

v_gene: TRBV5-1
abundance: .
j_gene: TRBJ1-1
d_gene: .
CDR3aa: CASSLVGEHTEAFF
CDR3nt: TGCGCCAGCAGCTTGGTGGGGGAACACACTGAAGCTTTCTTT

v_gene: TRBV4-1
abundance: .
j_gene: TRBJ2-3
d_gene: .
CDR3aa: CASSPANTDTQYF
CDR3nt: TGCGCCAGCAGCCCGGCCAACACAGATACGCAGTATTTT

v_gene: TRBV7-2
abundance: .
j_gene: TRBJ2-7
d_gene: .
CDR3aa: CASSRGQSSYEQYF
CDR3nt: TGTGCCAGCAGCCGCGGACAGAGCTCCTACGAGCAGTACTTC

v_gene: TRBV29-1
abundance: .
j_gene: TRBJ1-4
d_gene: .
CDR3aa: CSVVGEGDEKLFF
CDR3nt: TGCAGCGTTGTTGGCGAAGGTGACGAAAAACTGTTTTTT

v_gene: TRBV6-2/TRBV6-3
abundance: .
j_gene: TRBJ2-7
d_gene: .
CDR3aa: CASSFSDWYEQYF
CDR3nt: TGTGCCAGCAGTTTCTCGGACTGGTACGAGCAGTACTTC

v_gene: TRBV20-1
abundance: .
j_gene: TRBJ1-1
d_gene: .
CDR3aa: CSASKNGLNTEAFF
CDR3nt: TGCAGTGCCTCCAAAAACGGGCTGAACACTGAAGCTTTCTTT

v_gene: TRBV18
abundance: few
j_gene: TRBJ1-3
d_gene: .
CDR3aa: CASSPPYSSGNTIYF
CDR3nt: TGTGCCAGCTCACCACCATACAGCTCTGGAAACACCATATATTTT

v_gene: TRBV7-3
abundance: .
j_gene: TRBJ1-2
d_gene: .
CDR3aa: CASSPSGRAVYGYTF
CDR3nt: TGTGCCAGCAGCCCCTCCGGCAGGGCGGTCTATGGCTACACCTTC

v_gene: TRBV20-1
abundance: few
j_gene: TRBJ2-1
d_gene: .
CDR3aa: CSARENNEQFF
CDR3nt: TGCAGTGCTAGAGAGAACAATGAGCAGTTCTTC

v_gene: TRBV19
abundance: .
j_gene: TRBJ1-6
d_gene: .
CDR3aa: CASSGAHNSPLHF
CDR3nt: TGTGCCAGTTCTGGGGCCCACAATTCACCCCTCCACTTT

v_gene: TRBV5-1
abundance: few
j_gene: TRBJ1-6
d_gene: TRBD1
CDR3aa: CASSHLPTGGTPNSPLHF
CDR3nt: TGCGCCAGCAGCCACCTTCCGACAGGGGGGACGCCGAATTCACCCCTCCACTTT

v_gene: TRBV12-3/TRBV12-4
abundance: .
j_gene: TRBJ1-6
d_gene: TRBD1
CDR3aa: CASSSGQGHKGSPLHF
CDR3nt: TGTGCCAGCAGTTCGGGACAGGGGCACAAAGGTTCACCCCTCCACTTT

v_gene: TRBV7-9
abundance: few
j_gene: TRBJ1-1
d_gene: TRBD1
CDR3aa: CASSLTGGENTEAFF
CDR3nt: TGTGCCAGCAGTTTAACAGGGGGAGAGAACACTGAAGCTTTCTTT

v_gene: TRBV7-3
abundance: .
j_gene: TRBJ1-2
d_gene: .
CDR3aa: CASSLGDWGDGYTF
CDR3nt: TGTGCCAGCAGCTTAGGCGACTGGGGGGATGGCTACACCTTC

v_gene: TRBV29-1
abundance: few
j_gene: TRBJ2-1
d_gene: .
CDR3aa: CSVEESSPSSYNEQFF
CDR3nt: TGCAGCGTTGAAGAGTCTAGCCCCAGCTCCTACAATGAGCAGTTCTTC

v_gene: TRBV24-1
abundance: .
j_gene: TRBJ1-1
d_gene: .
CDR3aa: CATSDPTGNTEAFF
CDR3nt: TGTGCCACCAGTGATCCTACAGGGAACACTGAAGCTTTCTTT

v_gene: TRBV27
abundance: many
j_gene: TRBJ2-3
d_gene: .
CDR3aa: CASSWRAASTDTQYF
CDR3nt: TGTGCCAGCAGCTGGAGAGCGGCTAGCACAGATACGCAGTATTTT

v_gene: TRBV6-5
abundance: few
j_gene: TRBJ2-2
d_gene: TRBD2
CDR3aa: CASSRRVPLAANTGELFF
CDR3nt: TGTGCCAGCAGTCGAAGGGTTCCTCTAGCGGCGAACACCGGGGAGCTGTTTTTT

v_gene: TRBV29-1
abundance: .
j_gene: TRBJ1-1
d_gene: .
CDR3aa: CSVCPYRIGEAFF
CDR3nt: TGCAGCGTTTGTCCTTACAGAATCGGGGAAGCTTTCTTT

v_gene: TRBV5-1
abundance: few
j_gene: TRBJ2-7
d_gene: TRBD2
CDR3aa: CASSLSAGGPSSYEQYF
CDR3nt: TGCGCCAGCAGCTTATCAGCGGGAGGGCCTTCCTCCTACGAGCAGTACTTC

v_gene: TRBV7-9
abundance: .
j_gene: TRBJ1-1
d_gene: .
CDR3aa: CASSPMGATEAFF
CDR3nt: TGTGCCAGCAGCCCCATGGGGGCCACTGAAGCTTTCTTT

v_gene: TRBV27
abundance: .
j_gene: TRBJ2-2
d_gene: .
CDR3aa: CASSFRLLGTGELFF
CDR3nt: TGTGCCAGCAGTTTTCGGCTATTGGGCACCGGGGAGCTGTTTTTT

v_gene: TRBV4-3
abundance: .
j_gene: TRBJ1-2
d_gene: TRBD1
CDR3aa: CASSSDGGQGNYGYTF
CDR3nt: TGCGCCAGCAGCTCCGACGGAGGACAGGGGAACTATGGCTACACCTTC

v_gene: TRBV3-1
abundance: few
j_gene: TRBJ1-5
d_gene: .
CDR3aa: CASSQGQGGQPQHF
CDR3nt: TGTGCCAGCAGCCAAGGGCAGGGAGGCCAGCCCCAGCATTTT

v_gene: TRBV7-2
abundance: few
j_gene: TRBJ2-7
d_gene: .
CDR3aa: CASSLVGVYEQYF
CDR3nt: TGTGCCAGCAGCTTAGTGGGGGTCTACGAGCAGTACTTC

v_gene: TRBV30
abundance: .
j_gene: TRBJ2-5
d_gene: TRBD2
CDR3aa: CAWSPGTSGSRETQYF
CDR3nt: TGTGCCTGGAGTCCCGGGACTAGCGGGAGTCGGGAGACCCAGTACTTC